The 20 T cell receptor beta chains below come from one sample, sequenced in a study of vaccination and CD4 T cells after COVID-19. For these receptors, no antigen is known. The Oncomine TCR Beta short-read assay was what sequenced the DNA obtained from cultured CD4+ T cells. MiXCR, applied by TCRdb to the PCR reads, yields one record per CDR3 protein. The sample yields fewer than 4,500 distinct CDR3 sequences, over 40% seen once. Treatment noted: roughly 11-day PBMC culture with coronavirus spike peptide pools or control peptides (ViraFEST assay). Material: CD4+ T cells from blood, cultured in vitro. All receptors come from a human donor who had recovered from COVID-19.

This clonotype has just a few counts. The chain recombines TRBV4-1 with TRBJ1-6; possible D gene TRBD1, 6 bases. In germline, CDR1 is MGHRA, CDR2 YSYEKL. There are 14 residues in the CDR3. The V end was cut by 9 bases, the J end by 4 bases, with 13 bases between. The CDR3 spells CARKRGDYNSPLHF. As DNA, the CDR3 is TGCGCCAGAAAAAGGGGGGATTATAATTCACCCCTCCACTTT.

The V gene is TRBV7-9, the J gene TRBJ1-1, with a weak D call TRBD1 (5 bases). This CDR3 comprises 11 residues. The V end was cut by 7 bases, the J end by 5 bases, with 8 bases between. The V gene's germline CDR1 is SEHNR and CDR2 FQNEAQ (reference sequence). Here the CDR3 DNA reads TGTGCCAGCACCCGGGGGACTGAAGCTTTCTTT. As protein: CASTRGTEAFF.

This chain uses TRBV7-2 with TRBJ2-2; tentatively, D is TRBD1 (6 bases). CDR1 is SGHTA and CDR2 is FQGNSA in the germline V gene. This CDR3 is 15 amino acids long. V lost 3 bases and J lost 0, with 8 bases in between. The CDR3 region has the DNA TGTGCCAGCAGCTTCGACAGGTCGAACACCGGGGAGCTGTTTTTT. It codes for CASSFDRSNTGELFF.

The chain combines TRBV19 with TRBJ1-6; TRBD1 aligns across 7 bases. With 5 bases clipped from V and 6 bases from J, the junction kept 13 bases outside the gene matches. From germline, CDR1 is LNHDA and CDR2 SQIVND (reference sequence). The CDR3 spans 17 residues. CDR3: CASSARQGHLINSPLHF. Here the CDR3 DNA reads TGTGCCAGTAGTGCACGACAGGGTCACCTTATTAATTCACCCCTCCACTTT. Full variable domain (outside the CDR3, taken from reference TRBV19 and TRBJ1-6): DGGITQSPKYLFRKEGQNVTLSCEQNLNHDAMYWYRQDPGQGLRLIYYSQIVNDFQKGDIAEGYSVSREKKESFPLTVTSAQKNPTAFYLCASSARQGHLINSPLHFGNGTRLTVT.

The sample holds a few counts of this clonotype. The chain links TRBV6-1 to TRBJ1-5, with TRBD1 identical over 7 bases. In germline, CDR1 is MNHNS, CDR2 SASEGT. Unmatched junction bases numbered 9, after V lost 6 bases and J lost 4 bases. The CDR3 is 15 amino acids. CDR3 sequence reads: CASRKWQQGNQPQHF. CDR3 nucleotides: TGTGCCAGCAGGAAATGGCAACAGGGGAATCAGCCCCAGCATTTT.

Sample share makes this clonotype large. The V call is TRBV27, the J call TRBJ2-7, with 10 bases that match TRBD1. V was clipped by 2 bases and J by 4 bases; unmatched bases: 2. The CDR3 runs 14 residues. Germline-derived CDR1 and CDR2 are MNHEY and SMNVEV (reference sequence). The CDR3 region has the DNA TGTGCCAGCAGTTTACGGACAGGGGGTTACGAGCAGTACTTC. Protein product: CASSLRTGGYEQYF.

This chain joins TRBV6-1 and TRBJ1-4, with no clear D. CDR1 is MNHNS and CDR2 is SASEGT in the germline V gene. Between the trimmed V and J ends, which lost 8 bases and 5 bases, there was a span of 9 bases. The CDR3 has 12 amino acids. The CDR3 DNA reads TGTGCCAGCGGCCGGAACAATGAAAAACTGTTTTTT. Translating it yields CASGRNNEKLFF.

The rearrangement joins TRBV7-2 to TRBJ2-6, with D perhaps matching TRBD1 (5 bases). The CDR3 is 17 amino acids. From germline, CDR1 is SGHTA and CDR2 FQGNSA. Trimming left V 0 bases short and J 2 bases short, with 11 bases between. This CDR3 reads CASSLAGAAPGANVLTF. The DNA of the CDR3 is TGTGCCAGCAGCTTAGCAGGGGCTGCACCTGGGGCCAACGTCCTGACTTTC.

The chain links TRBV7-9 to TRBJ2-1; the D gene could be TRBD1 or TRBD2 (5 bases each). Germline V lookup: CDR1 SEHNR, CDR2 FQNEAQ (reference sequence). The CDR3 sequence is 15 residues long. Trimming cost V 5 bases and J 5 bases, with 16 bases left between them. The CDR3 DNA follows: TGTGCCAGCAGCCCCCCCGGGACGCCGAACAATGAGCAGTTCTTC. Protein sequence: CASSPPGTPNNEQFF.

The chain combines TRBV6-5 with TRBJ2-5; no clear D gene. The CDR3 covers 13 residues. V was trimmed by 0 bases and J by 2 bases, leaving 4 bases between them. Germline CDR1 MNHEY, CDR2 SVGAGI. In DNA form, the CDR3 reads TGTGCCAGCAGTTACTCCAGACAAGAGACCCAGTACTTC. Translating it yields CASSYSRQETQYF.

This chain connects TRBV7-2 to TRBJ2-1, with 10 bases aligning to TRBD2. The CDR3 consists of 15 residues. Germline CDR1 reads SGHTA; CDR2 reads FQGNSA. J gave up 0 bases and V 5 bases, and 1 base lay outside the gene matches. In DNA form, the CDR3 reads TGTGCCAGCAGCCCTAGCGGGAGCTCCTACAATGAGCAGTTCTTC. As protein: CASSPSGSSYNEQFF.

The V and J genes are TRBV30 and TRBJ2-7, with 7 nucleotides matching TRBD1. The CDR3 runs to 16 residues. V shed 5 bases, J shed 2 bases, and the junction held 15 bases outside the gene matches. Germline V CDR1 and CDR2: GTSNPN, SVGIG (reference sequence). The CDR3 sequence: CAWYSRPGQPPYEQYF. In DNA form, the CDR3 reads TGTGCCTGGTACTCACGACCGGGACAGCCTCCCTACGAGCAGTACTTC.

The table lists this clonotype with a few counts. The CDR3 DNA reads TGTGCCAGCAGTGGCGCCCACGTTGGCAATGAGCAGTTCTTC. It codes for CASSGAHVGNEQFF. The rearrangement uses TRBV6-1 and TRBJ2-1, with D hard to call. V shed 4 bases and J shed 6 bases, with 13 bases lying between them. Looked up from germline, CDR1 is MNHNS and CDR2 is SASEGT. The CDR3 is 14 amino acids.

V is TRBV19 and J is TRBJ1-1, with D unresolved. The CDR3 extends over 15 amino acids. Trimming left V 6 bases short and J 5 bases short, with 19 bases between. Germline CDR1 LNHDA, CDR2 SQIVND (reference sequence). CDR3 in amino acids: CASSYSWRKVTEAFF. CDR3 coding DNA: TGTGCCAGTAGCTATAGTTGGCGAAAGGTAACTGAAGCTTTCTTT.

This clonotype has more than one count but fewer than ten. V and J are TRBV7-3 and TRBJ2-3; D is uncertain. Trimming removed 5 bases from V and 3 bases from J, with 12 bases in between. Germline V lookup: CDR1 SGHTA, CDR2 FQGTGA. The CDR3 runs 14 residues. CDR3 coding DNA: TGTGCCAGCAGCCCCAACCCCTCGACAGATACGCAGTATTTT. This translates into CASSPNPSTDTQYF.

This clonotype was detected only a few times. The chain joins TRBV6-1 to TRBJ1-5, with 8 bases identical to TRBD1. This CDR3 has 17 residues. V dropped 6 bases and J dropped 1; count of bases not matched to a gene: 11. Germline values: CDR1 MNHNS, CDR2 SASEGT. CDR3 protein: CASRRTGGIASNQPQHF. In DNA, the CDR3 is TGTGCCAGCAGACGCACAGGGGGGATAGCGAGCAATCAGCCCCAGCATTTT.

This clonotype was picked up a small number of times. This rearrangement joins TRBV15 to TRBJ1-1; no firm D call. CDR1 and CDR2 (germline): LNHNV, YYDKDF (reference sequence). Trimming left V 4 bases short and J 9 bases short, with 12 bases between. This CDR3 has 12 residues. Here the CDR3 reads CATSTGRAQAFF. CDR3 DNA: TGTGCCACCAGCACCGGACGGGCCCAAGCTTTCTTT.

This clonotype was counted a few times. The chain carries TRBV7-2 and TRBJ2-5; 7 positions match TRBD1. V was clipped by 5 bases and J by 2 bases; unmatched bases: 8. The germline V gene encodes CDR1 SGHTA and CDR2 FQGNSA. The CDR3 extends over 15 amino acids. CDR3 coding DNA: TGTGCCAGCAGCAAAAACAGGGGCGGTCAAGAGACCCAGTACTTC. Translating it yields CASSKNRGGQETQYF.

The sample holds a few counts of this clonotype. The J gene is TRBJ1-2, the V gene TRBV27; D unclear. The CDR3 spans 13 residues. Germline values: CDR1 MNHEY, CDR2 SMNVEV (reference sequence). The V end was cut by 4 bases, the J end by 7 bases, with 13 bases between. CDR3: CASSYTGSGGYTF. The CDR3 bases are TGTGCCAGCAGTTATACGGGGAGCGGTGGCTACACCTTC.

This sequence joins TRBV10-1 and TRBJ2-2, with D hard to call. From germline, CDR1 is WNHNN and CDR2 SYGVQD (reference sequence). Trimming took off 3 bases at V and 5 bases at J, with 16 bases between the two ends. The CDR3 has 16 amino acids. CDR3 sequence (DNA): TGCGCCAGCAGTGATTGGTCCGTCGGAACAACCGGGGAGCTGTTTTTT. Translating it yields CASSDWSVGTTGELFF.